This T cell receptor (beta chain) is from a study of human T cells and chemical hapten exposure. Notes on the study in general: Controls formed significantly fewer large CDR3 similarity clusters than expanded TCRs did. TCRs above 1 in 1000 frequency did not change with DPC sensitization.

Noted time point: patch test 2, 6 weeks after DPC sensitization. Noted treatment: therapeutic diphenylcyclopropenone sensitization with weekly scalp DPC. CDR3 length: 14 amino acids. In germline, CDR1 is MGHRA, CDR2 YSYEKL. Trimming at V came to 3 bases and at J to 2 bases, leaving 4 bases not matched to a gene. This clonotype has a handful of counts. Its antigen is not known. TCRdb called the RACE reads again in MiXCR, with one record for every CDR3 protein. The table includes under 85,000 distinct CDR3 sequences, 10% detected once. The source was whole blood, collected in connection with sensitization to the hapten diphenylcyclopropenone (DPC). The V gene is TRBV4-1, the J gene TRBJ2-7; 7 bases map to TRBD2. The TCR was taken from a woman aged 45-59 years with alopecia areata. Some clones in this sample may be carry-over from other donors' samples. The CDR3 region has the DNA TGCGCCAGCAGCCAGGGCGGGACTACCTACGAGCAGTACTTC. Its translation is CASSQGGTTYEQYF.